The 28 T cell receptor beta chains below come from one sample, sequenced in a study of blood T cell repertoires in COVID-19. TCRdb keeps only in-frame clones here, not all; method: immunoSEQ multiplex PCR. The sample shows around 260,000 clones, 89% of them seen only once. Sequenced: peripheral blood. The source is a woman aged 40 to 49 who had recovered from COVID-19.

The genes are TRBV27 and TRBJ2-3; 12 nucleotides agree with TRBD2. This CDR3 is 16 amino acids long. The germline CDR1 and CDR2 sequences are MNHEY and SMNVEV (reference sequence). Germline trimming cut 7 bases from V and 4 bases from J; bases unmatched to any gene: 9. CDR3 bases: TGTGCCAGCACCTTGACTAGCGGGAGTCCCCCAGATACGCAGTATTTT. It is translated as CASTLTSGSPPDTQYF.

This chain connects TRBV7-2 to TRBJ1-2, with a possible D match to TRBD1 (6 bases). The CDR3 covers 14 residues. V dropped 6 bases and J dropped 0 bases, with 11 bases sitting between them. CDR1 is SGHTA, CDR2 FQGNSA, per germline. CDR3 coding DNA: TGTGCCAGCAGACGGGACACAACTAACTATGGCTACACCTTC. Its protein product is CASRRDTTNYGYTF.

The chain recombines TRBV18 with TRBJ1-1; no clear D gene. CDR1 and CDR2 from the germline V gene are KGHSH and LQKENI. V was clipped by 5 bases and J by 0 bases, with 13 bases between them. The length of the CDR3 is 15 residues. The CDR3 protein is CASSSGKEMNTEAFF. Here the CDR3 DNA reads TGTGCCAGCTCATCCGGGAAGGAAATGAACACTGAAGCTTTCTTT.

The genes are TRBV5-1 and TRBJ2-2; TRBD1 matches 8 bases. The CDR3 contains 16 residues. The junction had 9 bases not matched to a gene; V was cut back by 4 bases and J by 4 bases. Germline V lookup: CDR1 SGHRS, CDR2 YFSETQ. The CDR3 sequence: CASSPTTGDPTGELFF. The DNA of the CDR3 is TGCGCCAGCAGCCCGACGACAGGGGATCCCACCGGGGAGCTGTTTTTT.

The genes are TRBV6-5 and TRBJ2-1, with D possibly matching TRBD1 (6 bases). This CDR3 has 14 amino acids. V was cut by 6 bases and J by 4 bases, with 13 bases left in between. Germline V CDR1 and CDR2: MNHEY, SVGAGI. The CDR3 nucleotides are TGTGCCAGCAGGGGACACGAGGGGTACAATGAGCAGTTCTTC. Translating it yields CASRGHEGYNEQFF.

This chain joins TRBV6-5 and TRBJ2-5, with 7 bases aligning to TRBD1. Trimming took 2 bases from V and 4 from J; bases not matched to a gene: 10. There are 16 residues in the CDR3. The germline V gene encodes CDR1 MNHEY and CDR2 SVGAGI. The CDR3 bases are TGTGCCAGCAGTTACCCCAGAGGGGGCGAAGGAGAGACCCAGTACTTC. This encodes CASSYPRGGEGETQYF.

This clone has only a few counts. The rearrangement joins TRBV30 to TRBJ1-2, with D uncertain. The germline gives CDR1 GTSNPN, CDR2 SVGIG (reference sequence). The CDR3 runs to 14 residues. Trimming cost V 3 bases and J 0 bases, with 11 bases left between them. Written as DNA, the CDR3 is TGTGCCTGGAGGCTCGACGGGACTAACTATGGCTACACCTTC. It codes for CAWRLDGTNYGYTF.

The genes are TRBV19 and TRBJ2-1, with TRBD2 matching over 10 bases. Germline CDR1 is LNHDA and CDR2 is SQIVND (reference sequence). V was pared by 3 bases and J by 6 bases, with 5 bases of the junction left unmatched. This CDR3 has 15 amino acids. This CDR3 is CASSIVRTSGNEQFF. As DNA, the CDR3 is TGTGCCAGTAGTATCGTTAGGACTAGCGGCAATGAGCAGTTCTTC. Full variable domain (remainder filled in from reference TRBV19 and TRBJ2-1): DGGITQSPKYLFRKEGQNVTLSCEQNLNHDAMYWYRQDPGQGLRLIYYSQIVNDFQKGDIAEGYSVSREKKESFPLTVTSAQKNPTAFYLCASSIVRTSGNEQFFGPGTRLTVL.

V gene TRBV2 combines with J gene TRBJ2-5; TRBD2 aligns across 10 bases. V gave up 5 bases and J gave up 3 bases; unmatched junction bases: 3. This CDR3 spans 14 amino acids. Germline lookup yields CDR1 SNHLY and CDR2 FYNNEI. For the CDR3, the DNA is TGTGCCAGCAGTTTTACTAGCGGGAAAGAGACCCAGTACTTC. Its translation: CASSFTSGKETQYF.

The chain carries TRBV28 and TRBJ2-5, with 12 bases lining up with TRBD2. CDR1 is MDHEN, CDR2 SYDVKM, per germline. The V segment lost 5 bases and the J segment 0 bases; nucleotides outside the gene matches: 4. This CDR3 is built from 16 residues. For the CDR3, the DNA is TGTGCCAGCAGTAAGACTAGCGGGAGAGACCAAGAGACCCAGTACTTC. Encoded protein: CASSKTSGRDQETQYF. The full variable domain, completed using reference TRBV28 and TRBJ2-5, is DVKVTQSSRYLVKRTGEKVFLECVQDMDHENMFWYRQDPGLGLRLIYFSYDVKMKEKGDIPEGYSVSREKKERFSLILESASTNQTSMYLCASSKTSGRDQETQYFGPGTRLLVL.

Only one count was recorded for this clone. CDR3 DNA: TGTGCCACCAGTGATATTAGCGGGAGGGCCGGCAATGAGCAGTTCTTC. Translating it yields CATSDISGRAGNEQFF. The chain is built from TRBV24-1 and TRBJ2-1; 11 bases are shared with TRBD2. CDR1 is KGHDR, CDR2 SFDVKD, per germline. The CDR3 has 16 amino acids. V gave up 3 bases and J gave up 6 bases; unmatched junction bases: 6.

The chain uses TRBV6-6 and TRBJ2-7; 7 bases match TRBD1. The CDR3 has 14 amino acids. The V gene's germline CDR1 is MNHNY and CDR2 SVGAGI (reference sequence). With V trimmed by 7 bases and J by 0 bases, 6 bases remained unmatched. CDR3 sequence reads: CASTRQGFSYEQYF. CDR3 DNA sequence: TGTGCCAGCACCCGACAGGGATTCTCCTACGAGCAGTACTTC.

This clone has just a few counts. The rearrangement links TRBV6-5 to TRBJ1-3, with a tentative D call TRBD1 (5 bases). Germline CDR1 reads MNHEY; CDR2 reads SVGAGI. The CDR3 extends over 14 amino acids. Trimming took off 7 bases at V and 0 bases at J, with 10 bases between the two ends. The CDR3 protein is CASNLQDSGNTIYF. As DNA, the CDR3 is TGTGCCAGCAACCTACAGGACTCTGGAAACACCATATATTTT.

The V call is TRBV7-2, the J call TRBJ2-7; 7 positions agree with TRBD2. Losses at the gene ends were 2 bases for V and 7 bases for J; bases not matched to a gene: 11. CDR3 size: 15 residues. CDR1 is SGHTA and CDR2 is FQGNSA in the germline V gene. The CDR3 sequence: CASSLLGPGRNEQYF. CDR3 sequence (DNA): TGTGCCAGCAGCTTACTGGGTCCCGGGAGGAATGAGCAGTACTTC. The variable domain in full, with the rest retrieved from reference TRBV7-2 and TRBJ2-7, is GAGVSQSPSNKVTEKGKDVELRCDPISGHTALYWYRQSLGQGLEFLIYFQGNSAPDKSGLPSDRFSAERTGGSVSTLTIQRTQQEDSAVYLCASSLLGPGRNEQYFGPGTRLTVT.

This clone showed up just a few times. The rearrangement uses TRBV7-3 and TRBJ2-1, with a possible D match to TRBD2 (6 bases). V was shortened by 5 bases and J by 4 bases, with 15 bases between the two germline ends. Germline-derived CDR1 and CDR2 are SGHTA and FQGTGA. CDR3 length: 15 amino acids. The CDR3 DNA sequence: TGTGCCAGCAGCCAAGTAGGAGGGAGATACAATGAGCAGTTCTTC. This sequence encodes CASSQVGGRYNEQFF.

V is TRBV7-9 and J is TRBJ2-7; D possibly corresponds to TRBD2 (6 bases). V gave up 5 bases and J gave up 3 bases, with 14 bases separating them. This CDR3 comprises 14 residues. CDR1 and CDR2 (germline): SEHNR, FQNEAQ (reference sequence). This CDR3 is CASSPRTNVYEQYF. The DNA for the CDR3 is TGTGCCAGCAGCCCCAGGACTAATGTCTACGAGCAGTACTTC. Complete variable domain (other parts from reference TRBV7-9 and TRBJ2-7): DTGVSQNPRHKITKRGQNVTFRCDPISEHNRLYWYRQTLGQGPEFLTYFQNEAQLEKSRLLSDRFSAERPKGSFSTLEIQRTEQGDSAMYLCASSPRTNVYEQYFGPGTRLTVT.

This CDR3 is CASSQLAGTSGSYGTQYF. CDR3 nucleotides: TGTGCCAGCAGCCAGTTGGCCGGGACTAGCGGGAGTTACGGTACGCAGTATTTT. The rearrangement uses TRBV3-1 (or the pseudogene TRBV3-2) and TRBJ2-3; the match to TRBD2 covers 14 bases. The CDR3 loop spans 18 amino acids. The germline gives CDR1 LGHDT, CDR2 YNNKEL (reference sequence). After removal of 3 bases from V and 8 bases from J, the junction contained 13 bases not matched to a gene.

This rearrangement joins TRBV2 to TRBJ1-6; 7 nucleotides align to TRBD1. The CDR3 loop spans 17 amino acids. Germline V gene sequence: CDR1 SNHLY, CDR2 FYNNEI. V trimming: 6 bases; J trimming: 0 bases; junction bases outside the gene matches: 8. The CDR3 coding sequence is TGTGCCAGCAGCGAAACAGGGGAGAGCTCCTATAATTCACCCCTCCACTTT. Its protein product is CASSETGESSYNSPLHF.

V gene TRBV5-1 combines with J gene TRBJ2-2; D is uncertain. The CDR3 has 16 amino acids. Germline V CDR1 and CDR2: SGHRS, YFSETQ. V lost 0 bases and J 2 bases, leaving 11 bases between the germline ends. CDR3 sequence reads: CASSLGRHPNTGELFF. The CDR3 bases are TGCGCCAGCAGCTTGGGGCGACACCCTAACACCGGGGAGCTGTTTTTT.

This chain joins TRBV14 and TRBJ2-3, with 7 bases identical to TRBD1. CDR1 is SGHDN and CDR2 is FVKESK in the germline V gene. The CDR3 runs 17 residues. The J segment lost 2 bases and the V segment lost 4 bases, leaving 12 bases of the junction unmatched. This CDR3 is CASSRPQGTFSTDTQYF. Here the CDR3 DNA reads TGTGCCAGCAGCCGACCACAGGGGACCTTCTCCACAGATACGCAGTATTTT.

The chain carries TRBV10-1 and TRBJ2-3; possible D gene TRBD1, 6 bases. The V end lost 4 bases, the J end lost 5 bases, and 19 bases lay between the germline ends. The CDR3 covers 16 residues. CDR1 is WNHNN, CDR2 SYGVQD, per germline (reference sequence). The CDR3 loop is CASSASGASTRDTQYF. DNA of the CDR3: TGCGCCAGCAGTGCGTCAGGGGCCTCGACAAGAGATACGCAGTATTTT.

This clone was counted once. The gene calls are TRBV7-6 and TRBJ2-7; 7 positions agree with TRBD2. The CDR3 has 14 amino acids. The germline V gene has CDR1 SGHVS and CDR2 FNYEAQ. J gave up 5 bases and V 0 bases, and 4 bases lay outside the gene matches. CDR3 DNA: TGTGCCAGCAGCTTAGCGGGGGGGAGCCACGAGCAGTACTTC. This encodes CASSLAGGSHEQYF.

The chain has TRBV11-3 and TRBJ2-5; D remains unclear. CDR3 length: 18 residues. The germline V gene has CDR1 SGHNT and CDR2 YENEEA. Trimming removed 0 bases at V and 0 bases at J, with 17 bases between. The CDR3 nucleotides are TGTGCCAGCAGCTTAGACCCCCGACTGAGCGCGCACCAAGAGACCCAGTACTTC. Translating gives CASSLDPRLSAHQETQYF.

The chain links TRBV7-8 to TRBJ2-1, with 8 bases lining up with TRBD2. The CDR3 consists of 15 residues. The germline V gene encodes CDR1 SGHVS and CDR2 FQNEAQ. V was pared by 3 bases and J by 1 base, with 2 bases of the junction left unmatched. The CDR3 nucleotides are TGTGCCAGCAGCTTTACTAGCGGTTCCTACAATGAGCAGTTCTTC. Translating gives CASSFTSGSYNEQFF.

This chain links TRBV7-9 with TRBJ1-1, with a possible D match to TRBD1 (6 bases). The CDR3 consists of 15 residues. Trimming took off 1 base at V and 3 bases at J, with 12 bases between the two ends. The germline V gene encodes CDR1 SEHNR and CDR2 FQNEAQ (reference sequence). This chain's CDR3 is CASSLVPGGDTEAFF. As DNA, the CDR3 is TGTGCCAGCAGCTTAGTACCGGGGGGCGACACTGAAGCTTTCTTT.

The chain uses TRBV5-5 and TRBJ1-5, with TRBD1 identical over 8 bases. V shed 0 bases and J 6 bases; nucleotides not matched to a gene: 5. Germline V gene data show CDR1 as SGHKS and CDR2 as YYEKEE (reference sequence). The CDR3 consists of 15 residues. The DNA of the CDR3 is TGTGCCAGCAGCTTGGGACAGGGGTTCGGTCAGCCCCAGCATTTT. Translated, it gives CASSLGQGFGQPQHF.

This rearrangement joins TRBV24-1 to TRBJ2-1; 14 positions match TRBD2. Unmatched junction bases numbered 15, after V lost 7 bases and J lost 8 bases. This CDR3 region has 18 residues. Germline values: CDR1 KGHDR, CDR2 SFDVKD. The CDR3: CATSGPPGTSGRGDEQFF. CDR3 DNA sequence: TGTGCCACCAGCGGGCCACCCGGGACTAGCGGGAGAGGGGATGAGCAGTTCTTC.

The chain couples TRBV5-4 to TRBJ1-2; a weak D match, TRBD1 (6 bases). This CDR3 spans 12 amino acids. Germline CDR1 SGHNT, CDR2 YYREEE (reference sequence). Trimming left V 4 bases short and J 5 bases short, with 9 bases between. The CDR3 DNA is TGTGCCAGCAGCCCCCAGGGGTATGGCTACACCTTC. This gives the protein CASSPQGYGYTF.